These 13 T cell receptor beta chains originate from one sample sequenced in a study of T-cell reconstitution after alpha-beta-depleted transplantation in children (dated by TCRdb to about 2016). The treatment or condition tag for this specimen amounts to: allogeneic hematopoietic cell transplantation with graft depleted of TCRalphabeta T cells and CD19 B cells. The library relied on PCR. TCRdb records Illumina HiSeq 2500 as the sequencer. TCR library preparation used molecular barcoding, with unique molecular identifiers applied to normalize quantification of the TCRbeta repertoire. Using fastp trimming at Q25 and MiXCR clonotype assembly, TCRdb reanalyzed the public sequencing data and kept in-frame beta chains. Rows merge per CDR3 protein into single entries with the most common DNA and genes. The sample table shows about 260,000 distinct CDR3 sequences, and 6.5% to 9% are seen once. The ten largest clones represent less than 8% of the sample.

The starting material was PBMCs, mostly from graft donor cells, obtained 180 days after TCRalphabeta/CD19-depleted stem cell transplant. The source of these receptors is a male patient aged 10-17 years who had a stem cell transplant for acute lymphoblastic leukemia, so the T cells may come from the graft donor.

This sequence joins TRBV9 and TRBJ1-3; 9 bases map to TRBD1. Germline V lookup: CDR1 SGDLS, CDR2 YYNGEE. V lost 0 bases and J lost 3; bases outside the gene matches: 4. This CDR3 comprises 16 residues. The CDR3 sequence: CASSVVDRGLGNTIYF. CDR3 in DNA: TGTGCCAGCAGCGTAGTGGACAGGGGCCTTGGAAACACCATATATTTT.

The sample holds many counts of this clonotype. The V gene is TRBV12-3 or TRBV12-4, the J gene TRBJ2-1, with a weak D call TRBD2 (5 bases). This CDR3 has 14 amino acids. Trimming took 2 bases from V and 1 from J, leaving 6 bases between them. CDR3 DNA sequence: TGTGCCAGCAGTTTAACGGGGTCCTACAATGAGCAGTTCTTC. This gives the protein CASSLTGSYNEQFF.

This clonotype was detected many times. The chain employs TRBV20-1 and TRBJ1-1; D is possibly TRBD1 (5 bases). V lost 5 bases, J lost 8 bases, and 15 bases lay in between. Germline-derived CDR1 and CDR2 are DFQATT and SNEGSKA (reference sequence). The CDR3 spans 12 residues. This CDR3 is CSAAPGEGEAFF. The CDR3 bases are TGCAGTGCTGCACCGGGGGAAGGGGAAGCTTTCTTT.

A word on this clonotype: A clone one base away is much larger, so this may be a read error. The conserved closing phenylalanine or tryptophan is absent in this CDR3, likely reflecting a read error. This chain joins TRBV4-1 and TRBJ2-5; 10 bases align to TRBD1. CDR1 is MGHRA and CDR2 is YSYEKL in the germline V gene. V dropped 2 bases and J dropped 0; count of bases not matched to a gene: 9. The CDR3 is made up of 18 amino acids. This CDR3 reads CASSQPLRDRGNQETQYL. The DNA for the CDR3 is TGCGCCAGCAGCCAACCGCTCCGGGACAGGGGAAACCAAGAGACCCAGTACTTG.

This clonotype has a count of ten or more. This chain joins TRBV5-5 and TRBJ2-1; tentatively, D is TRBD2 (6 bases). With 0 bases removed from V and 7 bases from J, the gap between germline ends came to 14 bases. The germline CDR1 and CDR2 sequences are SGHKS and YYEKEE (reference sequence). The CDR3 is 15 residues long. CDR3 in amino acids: CASSLAGWGVNEQFF. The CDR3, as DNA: TGTGCCAGCAGCTTGGCAGGTTGGGGGGTGAATGAGCAGTTCTTC.

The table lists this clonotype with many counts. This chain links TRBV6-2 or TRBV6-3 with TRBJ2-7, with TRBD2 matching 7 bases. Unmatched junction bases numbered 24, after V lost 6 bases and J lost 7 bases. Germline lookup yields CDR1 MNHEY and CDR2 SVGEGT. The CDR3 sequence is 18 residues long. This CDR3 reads CASSPTLSSGVERGEQYF. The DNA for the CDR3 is TGTGCCAGCAGCCCAACACTGTCTAGCGGAGTTGAGCGGGGAGAGCAGTACTTC.

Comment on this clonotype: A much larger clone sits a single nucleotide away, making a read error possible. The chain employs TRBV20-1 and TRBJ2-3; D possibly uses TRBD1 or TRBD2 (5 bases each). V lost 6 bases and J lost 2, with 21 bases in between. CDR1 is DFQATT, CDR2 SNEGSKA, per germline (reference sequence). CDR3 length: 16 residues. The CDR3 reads CSARTLDCTLTDTQYF. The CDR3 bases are TGCAGTGCAAGGACACTAGACTGCACTCTCACAGATACGCAGTATTTT.

The CDR3 DNA sequence: TGTGCCACCAAGAACAGGGGGCCCACCTACGAGCAGTACTTC. Protein product: CATKNRGPTYEQYF. The rearrangement links TRBV11-2 to TRBJ2-7; 9 bases agree with TRBD1. V shed 10 bases, J shed 2 bases, and the junction held 9 bases outside the gene matches. The germline V gene has CDR1 SGHAT and CDR2 FQNNGV. This CDR3 is built from 14 residues. Full variable domain (missing parts from reference TRBV11-2 and TRBJ2-7): EAGVAQSPRYKIIEKRQSVAFWCNPISGHATLYWYQQILGQGPKLLIQFQNNGVVDDSQLPKDRFSAERLKGVDSTLKIQPAKLEDSAVYLCATKNRGPTYEQYFGPGTRLTVT.

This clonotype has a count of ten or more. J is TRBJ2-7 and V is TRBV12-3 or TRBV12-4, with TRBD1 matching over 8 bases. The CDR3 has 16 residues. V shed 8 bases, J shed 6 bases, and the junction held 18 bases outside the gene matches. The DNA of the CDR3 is TGTGCCAGCGGCGGACAGGGCCAACTACATCGGGGCGAGCAGTACTTC. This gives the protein CASGGQGQLHRGEQYF.

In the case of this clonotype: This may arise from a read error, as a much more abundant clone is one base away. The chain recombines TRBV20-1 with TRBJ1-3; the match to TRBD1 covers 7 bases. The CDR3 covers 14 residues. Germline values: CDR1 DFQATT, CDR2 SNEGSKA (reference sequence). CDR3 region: CIASNRGSGNTIYF. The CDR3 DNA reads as TGCATTGCCAGTAACAGGGGCTCTGGAAACACCATATATTTT.

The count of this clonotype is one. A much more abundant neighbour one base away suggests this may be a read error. CDR3 DNA: TGTGCCAGCAGCTACGAGCGAAAAGGACAGCCCCAGCATTTT. Its protein product is CASSYERKGQPQHF. V gene TRBV7-3 combines with J gene TRBJ1-5; no definite D call. This CDR3 has 14 residues. Germline CDR1 reads SGHTA; CDR2 reads FQGTGA. Trimming removed 4 bases at V and 7 bases at J, with 14 bases between.

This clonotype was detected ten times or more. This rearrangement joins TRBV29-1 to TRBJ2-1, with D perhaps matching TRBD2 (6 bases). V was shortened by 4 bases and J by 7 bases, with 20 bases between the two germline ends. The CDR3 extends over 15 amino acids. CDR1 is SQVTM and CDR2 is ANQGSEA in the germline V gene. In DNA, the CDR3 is TGCAGCGTTGGACAGTTTACCCGACGGGGGAATGAGCAGTTCTTC. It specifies CSVGQFTRRGNEQFF.

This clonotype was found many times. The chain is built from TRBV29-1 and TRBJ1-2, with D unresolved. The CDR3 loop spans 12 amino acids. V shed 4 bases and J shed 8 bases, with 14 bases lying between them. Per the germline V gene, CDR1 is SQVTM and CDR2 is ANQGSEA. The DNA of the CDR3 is TGCAGCGTTGTAGGTGTAGAGAGGGGCTACACCTTC. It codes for CSVVGVERGYTF.